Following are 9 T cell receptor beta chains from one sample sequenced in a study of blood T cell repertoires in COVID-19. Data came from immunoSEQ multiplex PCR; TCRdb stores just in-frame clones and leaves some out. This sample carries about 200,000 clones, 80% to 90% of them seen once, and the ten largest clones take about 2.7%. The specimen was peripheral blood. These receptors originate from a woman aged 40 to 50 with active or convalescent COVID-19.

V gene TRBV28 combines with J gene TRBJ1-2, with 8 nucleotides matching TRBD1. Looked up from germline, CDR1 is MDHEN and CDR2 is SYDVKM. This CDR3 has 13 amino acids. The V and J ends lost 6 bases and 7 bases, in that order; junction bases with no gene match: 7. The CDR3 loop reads CASRGGQGSGYTF. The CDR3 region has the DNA TGTGCCAGCAGGGGCGGACAGGGAAGTGGCTACACCTTC.

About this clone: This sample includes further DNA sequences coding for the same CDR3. The CDR3, as DNA: TGCGCCAGCCGGACTAGCGGGAGTACAGATACGCAGTATTTT. Encoded protein: CASRTSGSTDTQYF. This sequence joins TRBV5-1 and TRBJ2-3, with TRBD2 matching over 13 bases. The trim removed 7 bases at V and 3 bases at J, leaving 2 bases unmatched. The CDR3 has 14 amino acids. The germline CDR1 and CDR2 sequences are SGHRS and YFSETQ.

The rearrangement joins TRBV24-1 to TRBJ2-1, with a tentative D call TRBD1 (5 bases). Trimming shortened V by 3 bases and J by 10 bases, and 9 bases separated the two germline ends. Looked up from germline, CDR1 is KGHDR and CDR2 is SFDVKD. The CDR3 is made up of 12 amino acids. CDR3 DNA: TGTGCCACCAGTGATATAGCAGGGGAGCAGTTCTTC. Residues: CATSDIAGEQFF.

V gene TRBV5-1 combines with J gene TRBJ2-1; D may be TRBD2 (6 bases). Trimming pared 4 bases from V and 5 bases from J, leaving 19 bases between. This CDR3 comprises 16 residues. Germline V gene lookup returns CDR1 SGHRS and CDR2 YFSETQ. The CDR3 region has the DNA TGCGCCAGCAGCCCCGGACGACGGGGGATCGACAATGAGCAGTTCTTC. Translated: CASSPGRRGIDNEQFF. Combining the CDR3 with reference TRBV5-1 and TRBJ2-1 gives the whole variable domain KAGVTQTPRYLIKTRGQQVTLSCSPISGHRSVSWYQQTPGQGLQFLFEYFSETQRNKGNFPGRFSGRQFSNSRSEMNVSTLELGDSALYLCASSPGRRGIDNEQFFGPGTRLTVL.

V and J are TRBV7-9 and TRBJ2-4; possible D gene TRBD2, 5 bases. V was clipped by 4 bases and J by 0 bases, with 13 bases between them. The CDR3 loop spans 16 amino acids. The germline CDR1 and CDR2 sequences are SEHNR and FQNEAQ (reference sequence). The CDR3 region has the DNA TGTGCCAGCAGCTCAGGCAGGACTTTAGCCAAAAACATTCAGTACTTC. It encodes CASSSGRTLAKNIQYF.

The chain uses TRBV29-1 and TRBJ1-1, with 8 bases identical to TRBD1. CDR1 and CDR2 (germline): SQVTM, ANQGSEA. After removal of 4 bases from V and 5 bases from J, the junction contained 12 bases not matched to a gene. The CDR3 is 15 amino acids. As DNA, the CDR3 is TGCAGCGTTGTAGGGACAGGCGAACGATATACTGAAGCTTTCTTT. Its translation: CSVVGTGERYTEAFF. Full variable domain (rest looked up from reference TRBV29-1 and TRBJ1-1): SAVISQKPSRDICQRGTSLTIQCQVDSQVTMMFWYRQQPGQSLTLIATANQGSEATYESGFVIDKFPISRPNLTFSTLTVSNMSPEDSSIYLCSVVGTGERYTEAFFGQGTRLTVV.

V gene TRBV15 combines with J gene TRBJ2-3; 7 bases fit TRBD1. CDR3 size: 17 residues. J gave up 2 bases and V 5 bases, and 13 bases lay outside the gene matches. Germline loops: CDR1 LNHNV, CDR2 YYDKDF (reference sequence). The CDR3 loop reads CATSGRGQDRFTDTQYF. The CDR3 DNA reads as TGTGCCACCAGCGGTAGAGGACAGGACAGGTTCACAGATACGCAGTATTTT.

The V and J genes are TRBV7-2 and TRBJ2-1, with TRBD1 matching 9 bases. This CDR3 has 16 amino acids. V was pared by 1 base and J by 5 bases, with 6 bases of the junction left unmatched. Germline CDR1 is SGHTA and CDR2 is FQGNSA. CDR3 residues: CASSLVGGQGNNEQFF. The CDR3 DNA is TGTGCCAGCAGCTTAGTGGGGGGACAGGGAAACAATGAGCAGTTCTTC.

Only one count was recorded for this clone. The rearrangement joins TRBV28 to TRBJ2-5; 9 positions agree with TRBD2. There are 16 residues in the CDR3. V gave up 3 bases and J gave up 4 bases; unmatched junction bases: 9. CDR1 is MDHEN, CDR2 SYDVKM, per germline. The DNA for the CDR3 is TGTGCCAGCAGTTTTTCCGCGGGGGGGTCGGGAGAGACCCAGTACTTC. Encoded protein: CASSFSAGGSGETQYF.